This T cell receptor beta chain originates from a study of T cell responses to AZD1222 COVID-19 vaccine (dated by TCRdb to about 2021). For the study in its entirety: A total of approximately 230 trial participants underwent TCR sequencing, of whom 207 received two doses of AZD1222 and about 25 received two doses of the MenACWY control vaccine. Enrollment into the trials was organized by age into subgroups of 18-55, 56-69 and 70-plus years, and those subgroups contained approximately 150, 30 and 60 TCR-sequenced participants, respectively.

From the cysteine through the phenylalanine, the CDR3 covers 15 amino acids. The retained sequence is limited to the CDR3, 45 bases, with the frame set at the first base. CDR1 and CDR2, looked up from the germline V gene, are MNHEY and SVGAGI. Trimming takes 6 bases from V and 2 bases from J, and the germline ends sit 14 bases apart. Details on this clone: Its antigen is unknown. No base-level quality is on record; no much larger clone is a single base apart.

Broader findings and caveats from the paper: Conclusions about previously exposed vaccinees are limited, since just 6 or 7 AZD1222 recipients were seropositive for SARS-CoV-2 at baseline. After two AZD1222 doses, both the breadth and the depth of spike-specific TCRs were significantly higher than at day 0 and than in MenACWY recipients. The 56-69-year group was small, and its depth increase did not reach significance, likely because of low power. The vaccine-associated CD4 TCRs covered the entire spike protein, and the dominant responses fell in regions 160-218 and 743-854. Participants were mostly white British, with more females than males. The authors suggested clonal diversity may have been underestimated. Reportedly, almost half of the unique spike-specific TCRs recognized epitopes lying outside the regions that are mutated in the B.1.351 and B.1.1.7 variants. Because no day 14 peak-response samples were available, the repertoires could be characterized only after the peak T cell response.

The time point label of this sample denotes: about 28 days (+/-7) after the second vaccine dose. AZD1222 recipients whose second dose came at about 4 weeks and those whose second dose came at about 12 weeks were combined into one group, since spike-specific TCR depth and breadth did not differ between the two schedules. Vaccinee samples were obtained from the UK trials COV001 and COV002, which included a single-blind randomized controlled phase 2/3 trial of AZD1222 (ChAdOx1 nCoV-19) in healthy adults. For TCRbeta chain sequencing, PBMC samples were collected from trial participants at day 0 and at day 28 after the second dose. The CDR3 regions of human TCRbeta chains were subjected to immunosequencing. In the source study's methods: TCRs in the repertoires were compared against a reference library of SARS-CoV-2-specific TCRs that had been generated with the MIRA antigen-specificity platform. Breadth meant the fraction of unique TCRs that were SARS-CoV-2-associated, whereas depth meant the fraction of total T cells that were SARS-CoV-2-associated. Each spike-specific TCR was assigned to its reactive spike region and to a CD4 or CD8 class using the MIRA data. Log10-transformed breadth and depth values were compared by one-way ANOVA with Sidak's multiple comparisons tests. In its TCRdb copy, this immuneACCESS table keeps in-frame sequences only and misses some clones. Where compared with another copy, unresolved V genes explain less than half of these, and the others have no known cause. V, J and clone size are those of that table, while D and trimming were read from the DNA. This sample lists over 150,000 clones; approximately 90% were detected once. 3.4% of the sample belongs to the ten largest clones.

Source: peripheral blood, taken 28 days after the second AZD1222 dose. The rearranged chain carries TRBV6-5 and TRBJ1-3, with TRBD1 perhaps the D gene, on 6 matching bases. The receptor was derived from an adult who received the AZD1222 COVID-19 vaccine. DNA sequence: TGTGCCAGCAGAACAGGGTTGGGGACTGGAAACACCATATATTTT. This encodes CASRTGLGTGNTIYF.